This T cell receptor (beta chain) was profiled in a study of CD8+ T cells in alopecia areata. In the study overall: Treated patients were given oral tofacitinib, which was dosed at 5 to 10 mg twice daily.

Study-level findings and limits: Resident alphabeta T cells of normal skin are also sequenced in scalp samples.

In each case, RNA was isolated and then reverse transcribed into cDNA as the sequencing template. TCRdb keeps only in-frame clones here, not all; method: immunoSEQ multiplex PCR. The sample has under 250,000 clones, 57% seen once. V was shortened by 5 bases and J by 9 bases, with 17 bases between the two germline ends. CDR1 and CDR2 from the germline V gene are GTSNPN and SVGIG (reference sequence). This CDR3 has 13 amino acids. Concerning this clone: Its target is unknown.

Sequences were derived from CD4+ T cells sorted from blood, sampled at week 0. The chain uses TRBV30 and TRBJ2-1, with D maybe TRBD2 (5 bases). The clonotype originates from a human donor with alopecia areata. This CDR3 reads CAWARLSVGEQFF. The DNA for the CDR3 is TGTGCCTGGGCTCGACTTAGCGTCGGTGAGCAGTTCTTC.